This T cell receptor (beta chain) was profiled in a study of breast tumors, draining lymph nodes, adjacent tissues. Study conclusions and caveats: Luminal-like breast cancer showed significantly higher tumor–nontumor repertoire similarity than basal-like. Tumors had less TCR diversity than lymph nodes, more than nontumor tissue. Most tumor T cells seemingly derive from lymph node, then expand in tumor.

A single record per CDR3 protein comes from TCRdb applying MiXCR to the multiplex PCR reads. The data hold about 230,000 distinct CDR3 sequences, with about a third observed a single time. Samples came from axillary lymph nodes draining the breast cancer. This clonotype was found a few times. Its antigen is still unknown. Sequences were obtained from axillary lymph node tissue. This receptor was obtained from a female donor with breast cancer. Some clones in this sample may be carry-over from other donors' samples.

CDR3 amino acids: CASSESPLSSLLHF. CDR3 in DNA: TGTGCCAGCAGTGAATCCCCACTAAGTTCGCTCCTCCACTTT. The genes are TRBV25-1 and TRBJ1-6, with unresolved D. V was trimmed by 1 base and J by 15 bases, leaving 16 bases between them. Germline V lookup: CDR1 MGHDK, CDR2 SYGVNS. The CDR3 contains 14 residues.